A single sample gave rise to the 19 T cell receptor beta chains below, sequenced in a study of response to subunit inactivated influenza vaccine. Using its own MiXCR run on the RT-PCR reads, TCRdb lists one record per CDR3 protein. Here the sample spans more than 600,000 distinct CDR3 sequences, about a fifth being singletons. The sample here was PBMCs from blood, taken 4 to 6 days after vaccination. Receptors originate from a man aged 50-60 years who received an inactivated influenza vaccine.

This rearrangement joins TRBV9 to TRBJ2-7; TRBD2 is a possible D gene (5 bases). V was shortened by 3 bases and J by 5 bases, with 15 bases between the two germline ends. Germline CDR1 SGDLS, CDR2 YYNGEE. The CDR3 sequence is 14 residues long. The CDR3 region is CASSEWGERDEQYF. DNA for the CDR3: TGTGCCAGCAGCGAATGGGGAGAAAGGGACGAGCAGTACTTC.

The chain recombines TRBV5-6 with TRBJ2-7; D gene ambiguous. The CDR3 consists of 17 residues. Germline V gives CDR1 SGHDT, CDR2 YYEEEE. V lost 2 bases and J 1 base, leaving 19 bases between the germline ends. CDR3 amino acids: CASSFDFSNFRSYEQYF. The CDR3 DNA reads as TGTGCCAGCAGCTTCGATTTCTCAAATTTTCGATCCTACGAGCAGTACTTC.

Ten or more counts support this clonotype. The chain couples TRBV20-1 to TRBJ1-2; TRBD1 agrees at 9 bases. From germline, CDR1 is DFQATT and CDR2 SNEGSKA (reference sequence). The CDR3 has 13 amino acids. V shed 1 base, J shed 3 bases, and the junction held 0 bases outside the gene matches. In DNA, the CDR3 is TGCAGTGCTAGAGGGGACAGGGACTATGGCTACACCTTC. Protein sequence: CSARGDRDYGYTF.

The V gene is TRBV20-1, the J gene TRBJ2-3; unclear D gene. This CDR3 comprises 13 residues. The germline V gene encodes CDR1 DFQATT and CDR2 SNEGSKA (reference sequence). The ends were cut back, 2 bases at V and 4 bases at J, with 10 bases in the middle. In DNA form, the CDR3 reads TGCAGTGCTAGATCTCTGTCGGCAGATACGCAGTATTTT. It is translated as CSARSLSADTQYF.

Here the CDR3 reads CASSLGSTGRGEQYF. Here the CDR3 DNA reads TGCGCCAGCAGCTTGGGCTCGACAGGACGGGGCGAGCAGTACTTC. The V gene is TRBV5-1, the J gene TRBJ2-7; weak D call: TRBD1 (6 bases). The CDR3 totals 15 residues. The V end was cut by 0 bases, the J end by 6 bases, with 16 bases between. The germline V gene has CDR1 SGHRS and CDR2 YFSETQ.

To note about this clonotype: At one of its ends the junction is not consistent with the germline gene, which may arise from a read error. This chain connects TRBV29-1 to TRBJ2-1, with 8 bases that match TRBD2. This CDR3 is built from 8 residues. From germline, CDR1 is SQVTM and CDR2 ANQGSEA. The CDR3 is CSAGLALF. CDR3 nucleotides: TGCAGCGCCGGACTAGCACTCTTC.

This clonotype was picked up a small number of times. V is TRBV20-1 and J is TRBJ2-2; possible D gene TRBD1, 6 bases. The CDR3 sequence is 16 residues long. Between the trimmed V and J ends, which lost 2 bases and 5 bases, there was a span of 18 bases. Germline V gene sequence: CDR1 DFQATT, CDR2 SNEGSKA (reference sequence). This CDR3 is CSARHFETGGTGELFF. For the CDR3, the DNA is TGCAGTGCTAGACATTTCGAGACAGGAGGAACCGGGGAGCTGTTTTTT.

This clonotype was seen more than once but under ten times. The J gene is TRBJ1-2, the V gene TRBV12-3 or TRBV12-4; no clear D. The CDR3 spans 11 residues. With 6 bases removed from V and 6 bases from J, the gap between germline ends came to 8 bases. As DNA, the CDR3 is TGTGCCAGCAGCCGGGGTAATGGCTACACCTTC. Its translation is CASSRGNGYTF.

Only a few counts were recorded for this clonotype. This chain links TRBV29-1 with TRBJ1-2; TRBD1 matches at 7 bases. CDR3 length: 14 amino acids. From germline, CDR1 is SQVTM and CDR2 ANQGSEA. V was pared by 2 bases and J by 4 bases, with 7 bases of the junction left unmatched. Written as DNA, the CDR3 is TGCAGCGTTGAACACAGGGGAGCGGCCTATGGCTACACCTTC. Protein: CSVEHRGAAYGYTF.

The chain couples TRBV5-1 to TRBJ2-6, with D unresolved. The CDR3 has 17 residues. Germline assignment: CDR1 SGHRS and CDR2 YFSETQ. Deletions cut 4 bases from V and 0 bases from J, with 14 bases between. As DNA, the CDR3 is TGCGCCAGCAGCCGCAGGAGTGAAGTCTCTGGGGCCAACGTCCTGACTTTC. It specifies CASSRRSEVSGANVLTF.

CDR3 loop: CASSFRGRATDEQFF. CDR3 DNA sequence: TGTGCCAGCAGCTTCAGAGGACGGGCGACCGATGAGCAGTTCTTC. The chain joins TRBV11-3 to TRBJ2-1; D unresolved. This CDR3 spans 15 amino acids. V was clipped by 3 bases and J by 8 bases, with 17 bases between them. Germline lookup yields CDR1 SGHNT and CDR2 YENEEA.

CDR3 sequence (DNA): TGTGCCAGCAGAGGTAGCGGGAGTAATGAGCAGTTCTTC. Protein sequence: CASRGSGSNEQFF. The chain employs TRBV6-2 or TRBV6-3 and TRBJ2-1; TRBD2 agrees at 9 bases. Germline V gene sequence: CDR1 MNHEY, CDR2 SVGEGT. The J segment lost 7 bases and the V segment lost 6 bases, leaving 4 bases of the junction unmatched. The CDR3 totals 13 residues.

This clonotype showed up just a few times. The genes are TRBV10-3 and TRBJ1-1, with D possibly being TRBD1 (6 bases). The CDR3 extends over 15 amino acids. Germline values: CDR1 ENHRY, CDR2 SYGVKD. V lost 3 bases and J lost 4, with 15 bases in between. The CDR3 region is CAISDGGARGTEAFF. The CDR3 DNA follows: TGTGCCATCAGTGATGGGGGGGCAAGGGGCACTGAAGCTTTCTTT.

This chain links TRBV25-1 with TRBJ2-5; 8 bases are shared with TRBD2. The CDR3 spans 16 residues. V shed 4 bases, J shed 4 bases, and the junction held 11 bases outside the gene matches. CDR1 and CDR2 (germline): MGHDK, SYGVNS. The CDR3 DNA follows: TGTGCCAGCAGTGCCCAGTCCACGGGACTAGGAGAGACCCAGTACTTC. Protein: CASSAQSTGLGETQYF.

The chain links TRBV4-2 to TRBJ2-5; D possibly corresponds to TRBD1 (6 bases). The V and J ends lost 1 base and 2 bases respectively, with 17 bases between them. The CDR3 covers 17 residues. Germline-derived CDR1 and CDR2 are LGHNA and YNFKEQ. The CDR3 DNA is TGTGCCAGCAGCCAAGCAGGGACACCGGGGTTTCAAGAGACCCAGTACTTC. It translates to CASSQAGTPGFQETQYF.

J is TRBJ1-1 and V is TRBV7-2, with a possible D match to TRBD1 (6 bases). Per the germline V gene, CDR1 is SGHTA and CDR2 is FQGNSA. This CDR3 has 15 residues. V was shortened by 3 bases and J by 5 bases, with 16 bases between the two germline ends. As DNA, the CDR3 is TGTGCCAGCAGCTTCCAAACAGGGATGGGGACTGAAGCTTTCTTT. Protein sequence: CASSFQTGMGTEAFF. Looking up the rest from reference TRBV7-2 and TRBJ1-1 gives the full variable domain: GAGVSQSPSNKVTEKGKDVELRCDPISGHTALYWYRQSLGQGLEFLIYFQGNSAPDKSGLPSDRFSAERTGGSVSTLTIQRTQQEDSAVYLCASSFQTGMGTEAFFGQGTRLTVV.

This clonotype has a handful of counts. V is TRBV6-5 and J is TRBJ1-1; no firm D call. There are 12 residues in the CDR3. The germline V gene has CDR1 MNHEY and CDR2 SVGAGI. The V end lost 7 bases, the J end lost 1 base, and 7 bases lay between the germline ends. The CDR3 spells CASKDWNTEAFF. CDR3 nucleotide sequence: TGTGCCAGCAAGGACTGGAACACTGAAGCTTTCTTT.

This clonotype was observed a handful of times. The chain employs TRBV11-3 and TRBJ2-5; TRBD1 might be the D (6 bases). The CDR3 runs to 21 residues. V was shortened by 5 bases and J by 1 base, with 32 bases between the two germline ends. Germline loops: CDR1 SGHNT, CDR2 YENEEA. DNA for the CDR3: TGTGCCAGCAGCCACCTCCTTTTCCCCTATGAATACCGGGACACCCAAGAGACCCAGTACTTC. The encoded protein is CASSHLLFPYEYRDTQETQYF.

This clonotype came up many times. The chain joins TRBV7-9 to TRBJ2-5; 9 nucleotides align to TRBD1. CDR1 is SEHNR and CDR2 is FQNEAQ in the germline V gene (reference sequence). With 6 bases clipped from V and 0 bases from J, the junction kept 5 bases outside the gene matches. The CDR3 length is 15 residues. The CDR3 nucleotides are TGTGCCAGCAGTTACGGACAGGGGCACCAAGAGACCCAGTACTTC. The encoded protein is CASSYGQGHQETQYF.